The 2 T cell receptor beta chains presented below share a single source sample, sequenced in a study of CD8 T cells in ankylosing spondylitis. Study-wide findings and caveats: In ankylosing spondylitis blood, a motif of roughly 8 highly homologous TCR beta variants appeared characteristic.

These receptors are not linked to any known antigen. TCRdb passed the 5' RACE reads through MiXCR, listing each CDR3 protein once. The data hold over 600,000 distinct CDR3 sequences, with 15% to 20% observed a single time. The sequenced sample was blood, either unsorted or a sorted T cell fraction (not recorded which). Receptors originate from a male donor with ankylosing spondylitis.

The J gene is TRBJ1-2, the V gene TRBV19, with D possibly TRBD1 on 5 matching bases. The germline V and J ends were trimmed by 7 bases and 2 bases, with 11 bases remaining between them. Germline V lookup: CDR1 LNHDA, CDR2 SQIVND (reference sequence). The CDR3 is made up of 13 amino acids. CDR3 in amino acids: CASTKTANYGYTF. CDR3 in DNA: TGTGCCAGTACCAAGACAGCAAACTATGGCTACACCTTC.

This chain connects TRBV6-2 or TRBV6-3 to TRBJ2-2; D not resolved. V lost 7 bases to trimming and J lost 2 bases, with 8 bases between them. Germline CDR1 reads MNHEY; CDR2 reads SVGEGT. The CDR3 consists of 13 residues. CDR3 sequence: CASNLVNTGELFF. The CDR3 bases are TGTGCCAGCAACCTCGTAAACACCGGGGAGCTGTTTTTT.